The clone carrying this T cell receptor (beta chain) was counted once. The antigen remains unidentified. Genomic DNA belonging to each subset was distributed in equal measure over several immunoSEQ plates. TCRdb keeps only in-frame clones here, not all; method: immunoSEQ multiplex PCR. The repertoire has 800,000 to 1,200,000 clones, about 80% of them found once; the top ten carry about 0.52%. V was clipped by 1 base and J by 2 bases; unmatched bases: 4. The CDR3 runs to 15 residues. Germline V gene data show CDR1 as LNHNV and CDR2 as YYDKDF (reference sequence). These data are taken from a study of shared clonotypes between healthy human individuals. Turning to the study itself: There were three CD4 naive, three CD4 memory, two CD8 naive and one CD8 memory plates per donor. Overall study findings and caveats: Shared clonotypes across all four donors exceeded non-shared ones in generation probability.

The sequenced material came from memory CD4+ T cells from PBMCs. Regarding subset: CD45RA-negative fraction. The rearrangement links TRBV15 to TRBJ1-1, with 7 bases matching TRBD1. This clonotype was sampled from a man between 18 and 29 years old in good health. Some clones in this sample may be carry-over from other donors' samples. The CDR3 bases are TGTGCCACCAGCAGAGCCGGGACAGCAAACACTGAAGCTTTCTTT. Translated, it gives CATSRAGTANTEAFF. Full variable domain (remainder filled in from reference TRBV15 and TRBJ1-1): DAMVIQNPRYQVTQFGKPVTLSCSQTLNHNVMYWYQQKSSQAPKLLFHYYDKDFNNEADTPDNFQSRRPNTSFCFLDIRSPGLGDTAMYLCATSRAGTANTEAFFGQGTRLTVV.